The next 28 T cell receptor beta chains were all read from a single sample in a study of blood T cell repertoires in COVID-19. Repertoires were generated with immunoSEQ multiplex PCR, while TCRdb's copy carries only in-frame clones and drops some. Here the sample spans roughly 230,000 clones, approximately 80% being singletons. The specimen was peripheral blood. These receptors were obtained from a woman aged 55-69 years with active or convalescent COVID-19.

V gene TRBV25-1 combines with J gene TRBJ1-2; tentative D call: TRBD1 (5 bases). Germline V gene sequence: CDR1 MGHDK, CDR2 SYGVNS. This CDR3 comprises 13 residues. The V end was cut by 7 bases, the J end by 5 bases, with 14 bases between. CDR3 loop: CASMGGVRYGYTF. The CDR3 DNA sequence: TGTGCCAGCATGGGGGGGGTTAGGTATGGCTACACCTTC.

This clone was recorded only once. This sequence joins TRBV2 and TRBJ2-2; D uncertain. CDR1 SNHLY and CDR2 FYNNEI come from the germline V gene. The CDR3 is 15 amino acids. V was pared by 1 base and J by 2 bases, with 8 bases between. Here the CDR3 DNA reads TGTGCCAGCAGTGAAGGGGCTTCTAACACCGGGGAGCTGTTTTTT. Its translation: CASSEGASNTGELFF.

This sequence joins TRBV3-1 (or the pseudogene TRBV3-2) and TRBJ2-5; D may be TRBD2 (5 bases). The V gene's germline CDR1 is LGHDT and CDR2 YNNKEL (reference sequence). The CDR3 has 12 amino acids. With 4 bases removed from V and 7 bases from J, the gap between germline ends came to 10 bases. The CDR3 nucleotides read TGTGCCAGCAGCCGGGAGTACGCGACCCAGTACTTC. This translates into CASSREYATQYF.

The CDR3, as DNA: TGCGCCAGCAGCTTGGTAGGGGGAAATGAGCAGTTCTTC. Encoded protein: CASSLVGGNEQFF. The genes are TRBV5-1 and TRBJ2-1, with D perhaps TRBD1 (6 bases). V was shortened by 0 bases and J by 7 bases, with 8 bases between the two germline ends. Germline V gene data show CDR1 as SGHRS and CDR2 as YFSETQ. CDR3 length equals 13 residues. The complete variable domain, with remaining parts taken from reference TRBV5-1 and TRBJ2-1, reads KAGVTQTPRYLIKTRGQQVTLSCSPISGHRSVSWYQQTPGQGLQFLFEYFSETQRNKGNFPGRFSGRQFSNSRSEMNVSTLELGDSALYLCASSLVGGNEQFFGPGTRLTVL.

The chain links TRBV7-9 to TRBJ1-1; a weak D match, TRBD1 (6 bases). Germline V gene lookup returns CDR1 SEHNR and CDR2 FQNEAQ (reference sequence). Between the trimmed V and J ends, which lost 5 bases and 5 bases, there was a span of 12 bases. This CDR3 comprises 13 residues. The DNA of the CDR3 is TGTGCCAGCAGCCCCTACAGGGTAACTGAAGCTTTCTTT. It yields the protein CASSPYRVTEAFF.

This clone has just a few counts. The chain has TRBV5-1 and TRBJ2-1; TRBD2 matches at 7 bases. This CDR3 spans 17 amino acids. The trim removed 3 bases at V and 2 bases at J, leaving 11 bases unmatched. Germline CDR1 reads SGHRS; CDR2 reads YFSETQ. The CDR3 nucleotides read TGCGCCAGCAGCTCGATCCCTCCGCGGGGGACCTACAATGAGCAGTTCTTC. It codes for CASSSIPPRGTYNEQFF.

The chain combines TRBV28 with TRBJ2-3, with D perhaps matching TRBD1 (6 bases). From germline, CDR1 is MDHEN and CDR2 SYDVKM. V was shortened by 4 bases and J by 9 bases, with 17 bases between the two germline ends. The CDR3 spans 14 residues. The CDR3 nucleotides are TGTGCCAGCAGTTGGGGGCCCGACCGGTTGACGCAGTATTTT. Translating gives CASSWGPDRLTQYF.

The chain recombines TRBV6-6 with TRBJ2-1; D unclear. This CDR3 has 11 residues. V lost 4 bases and J lost 13, with 11 bases in between. CDR1 MNHNY and CDR2 SVGAGI come from the germline V gene (reference sequence). The CDR3 loop reads CASSSQLIQFF. The DNA of the CDR3 is TGTGCCAGCAGTTCGCAACTGATACAGTTCTTC.

V usage is TRBV5-1 and J usage is TRBJ2-3; 15 bases are a match to TRBD2. From germline, CDR1 is SGHRS and CDR2 YFSETQ. The CDR3 has 15 residues. V lost 7 bases and J lost 6; bases outside the gene matches: 6. CDR3 DNA sequence: TGCGCCAGCTCTGGACTAGCGGGGGGGCAGGATACGCAGTATTTT. This codes for CASSGLAGGQDTQYF.

V is TRBV27 and J is TRBJ2-7; 7 bases match TRBD2. Germline assignment: CDR1 MNHEY and CDR2 SMNVEV (reference sequence). V was pared by 4 bases and J by 2 bases, with 8 bases of the junction left unmatched. The CDR3 extends over 15 amino acids. CDR3 residues: CASSSSGRGTYEQYF. The CDR3, as DNA: TGTGCCAGCAGTTCCTCAGGGAGGGGTACCTACGAGCAGTACTTC.

The DNA of the CDR3 is TGTGCCAGCAGTTCACAGATTATTCATGGCTACACCTTC. Amino acids: CASSSQIIHGYTF. The chain recombines TRBV12-3 or TRBV12-4 with TRBJ1-2, with no clear D. Trimming stripped 4 bases from V and 6 bases from J, with 12 bases between. The CDR3 is made up of 13 amino acids.

The chain recombines TRBV30 with TRBJ1-5; D gene unclear. The germline V and J ends were trimmed by 0 bases and 6 bases, with 12 bases remaining between them. Germline CDR1 reads GTSNPN; CDR2 reads SVGIG (reference sequence). There are 14 residues in the CDR3. CDR3 protein: CAWSVRDAGQPQHF. The CDR3 DNA reads TGTGCCTGGAGTGTACGAGACGCAGGTCAGCCCCAGCATTTT.

This rearrangement joins TRBV7-3 to TRBJ2-6; 9 bases map to TRBD1. The CDR3 spans 17 residues. Looked up from germline, CDR1 is SGHTA and CDR2 is FQGTGA. J lost 0 bases, V lost 5 bases, and 5 bases had no gene match. CDR3: CASSLTGGSSGANVLTF. The CDR3 nucleotides read TGTGCCAGCAGCCTGACAGGGGGAAGCTCTGGGGCCAACGTCCTGACTTTC.

V is TRBV5-1 and J is TRBJ2-7, with TRBD2 matching 10 bases. Germline V gene lookup returns CDR1 SGHRS and CDR2 YFSETQ. This CDR3 comprises 16 residues. J gave up 7 bases and V 3 bases, and 13 bases lay outside the gene matches. CDR3 sequence: CASSYQGIAGGGEQYF. For the CDR3, the DNA is TGCGCCAGCAGCTACCAGGGGATAGCGGGAGGCGGGGAGCAGTACTTC.

The chain recombines TRBV19 with TRBJ2-3, with a possible D match to TRBD2 (5 bases). The germline V and J ends were trimmed by 3 bases and 1 base, with 11 bases remaining between them. Per germline, CDR1 LNHDA and CDR2 SQIVND (reference sequence). CDR3 length equals 15 residues. In nucleotides, the CDR3 is TGTGCCAGTAGTATTGTGCGGGCCGGCACAGATACGCAGTATTTT. Residues: CASSIVRAGTDTQYF.

V and J are TRBV5-1 and TRBJ2-3, with 8 positions matching TRBD2. This CDR3 has 16 residues. CDR1 and CDR2 from the germline V gene are SGHRS and YFSETQ. The ends lost 0 bases at V and 4 bases at J; junction bases unmatched: 7. Here the CDR3 DNA reads TGCGCCAGCAGCTTGGTCGGAGCGGGGGACCCAGATACGCAGTATTTT. As protein: CASSLVGAGDPDTQYF.

The chain has TRBV20-1 and TRBJ2-1, with D perhaps TRBD2 (5 bases). This CDR3 comprises 11 residues. Germline loops: CDR1 DFQATT, CDR2 SNEGSKA (reference sequence). V lost 3 bases and J 9 bases, leaving 9 bases between the germline ends. The CDR3 nucleotides are TGCAGTGCTAGTCTAGCTTTTGAGCAGTTCTTC. Residues: CSASLAFEQFF.

This clone was counted only a few times. The chain combines TRBV5-4 with TRBJ1-2, with TRBD1 matching 8 bases. Unmatched junction bases numbered 7, after V lost 2 bases and J lost 7 bases. The CDR3 spans 14 residues. CDR1 SGHNT and CDR2 YYREEE come from the germline V gene (reference sequence). CDR3 in amino acids: CASSFETGVFGYTF. The CDR3 bases are TGTGCCAGCAGCTTTGAGACAGGGGTATTTGGCTACACCTTC.

Turning to this clone: At one of its ends the junction is not consistent with the germline gene, which may arise from a read error. This chain connects TRBV7-7 to TRBJ2-1; D remains unclear. This CDR3 is 11 amino acids long. Germline CDR1 SSHAT, CDR2 FNYEAQ (reference sequence). The CDR3 loop reads CASSSLYEQFF. CDR3 coding DNA: TGTGCTAGCAGCTCCCTTTATGAGCAGTTCTTC. The full variable domain, completed using reference TRBV7-7 and TRBJ2-1, is GAGVSQSPRYKVTKRGQDVTLRCDPISSHATLYWYQQALGQGPEFLTYFNYEAQPDKSGLPSDRFSAERPEGSISTLTIQRTEQRDSAMYRCASSSLYEQFFGPGTRLTVL.

The V call is TRBV9, the J call TRBJ2-7; 14 nucleotides agree with TRBD2. The V gene's germline CDR1 is SGDLS and CDR2 YYNGEE. The junction had 3 bases not matched to a gene; V was cut back by 0 bases and J by 7 bases. The CDR3 totals 15 residues. The CDR3 sequence: CASSVGGLAGDEQYF. In DNA form, the CDR3 reads TGTGCCAGCAGCGTAGGGGGACTAGCGGGAGATGAGCAGTACTTC.

In its sample, this clone was seen once. The V gene is TRBV27, the J gene TRBJ2-5; 10 positions agree with TRBD2. The CDR3 length is 15 residues. With V trimmed by 3 bases and J by 1 base, 2 bases remained unmatched. Germline V gene data show CDR1 as MNHEY and CDR2 as SMNVEV (reference sequence). Here the CDR3 reads CASSFLAGGQETQYF. As DNA, the CDR3 is TGTGCCAGCAGTTTTTTAGCGGGGGGCCAAGAGACCCAGTACTTC.

This chain joins TRBV3-1 (or the pseudogene TRBV3-2) and TRBJ2-1; D possibly corresponds to TRBD1 (7 bases). Germline V gene lookup returns CDR1 LGHDT and CDR2 YNNKEL (reference sequence). Deletions cut 4 bases from V and 4 bases from J, with 17 bases between. The CDR3 has 16 amino acids. The CDR3 bases are TGTGCCAGCAGCCGTAGCAGGGGGGCGAATTACAATGAGCAGTTCTTC. The encoded protein is CASSRSRGANYNEQFF.

The gene calls are TRBV12-3 or TRBV12-4 and TRBJ2-7; perhaps TRBD1 as D (5 bases). The CDR3 runs to 12 residues. Trimming shortened V by 8 bases and J by 9 bases, and 17 bases separated the two germline ends. CDR3 bases: TGTGCCAGCGGCGTGAAATGGGGCTTGCAGTACTTC. Translated, it gives CASGVKWGLQYF.

The chain combines TRBV7-8 with TRBJ2-5; TRBD2 agrees at 12 bases. In germline, CDR1 is SGHVS, CDR2 FQNEAQ. The CDR3 consists of 16 residues. Trimming took 1 base from V and 6 from J; bases not matched to a gene: 6. CDR3 loop: CASSLGTSGVTKTQYF. CDR3 DNA sequence: TGTGCCAGCAGCTTAGGGACTAGCGGGGTCACAAAGACCCAGTACTTC.

The CDR3 reads CATQGTNYGYTF. In DNA form, the CDR3 reads TGTGCCACCCAGGGGACCAACTATGGCTACACCTTC. The chain recombines TRBV28 with TRBJ1-2; TRBD1 might be the D (6 bases). The CDR3 spans 12 residues. Deletions cut 10 bases from V and 2 bases from J, with 11 bases between. Germline lookup yields CDR1 MDHEN and CDR2 SYDVKM.

The chain employs TRBV15 and TRBJ2-1; 7 nucleotides line up with TRBD1. The CDR3 runs 16 residues. Trimming at V came to 4 bases and at J to 4 bases, leaving 10 bases not matched to a gene. CDR1 is LNHNV, CDR2 YYDKDF, per germline (reference sequence). The CDR3 region is CATSTKTGSPYNEQFF. The CDR3 nucleotides read TGTGCCACCAGCACCAAGACAGGGAGTCCGTACAATGAGCAGTTCTTC.

This clone was detected a few times. The chain has TRBV7-9 and TRBJ1-1, with 12 bases fitting TRBD1. This CDR3 contains 17 residues. Germline V gives CDR1 SEHNR, CDR2 FQNEAQ (reference sequence). V was pared by 5 bases and J by 2 bases, with 9 bases of the junction left unmatched. CDR3 coding DNA: TGTGCCAGCAGCGTGGGACAGGGGGCCTTGGGAAACACTGAAGCTTTCTTT. Translated: CASSVGQGALGNTEAFF.

The rearrangement links TRBV5-8 to TRBJ2-7, with D possibly matching TRBD2 (5 bases). Germline loops: CDR1 SGHTS, CDR2 YDEGEE. The length of the CDR3 is 13 residues. V was clipped by 4 bases and J by 1 base, with 9 bases between them. DNA of the CDR3: TGTGCCAGCAGCAGTTCGGGATCCTACGAGCAGTACGTC. Protein sequence: CASSSSGSYEQYV.